Listed below are T cell receptor beta chains from one sample, sequenced in a study of blood T cell repertoires in COVID-19. The repertoire was sequenced with immunoSEQ multiplex PCR; TCRdb's copy has only in-frame clones and lacks some. This table holds 120,000 or so clones, about 85% found once. Sequenced input: peripheral blood. All receptors come from a man in his sixties with acute or convalescent COVID-19. Each CDR3 is given with its conserved first and last residue.

v_call: TRBV7-2
j_call: TRBJ2-3
cdr3_aa: CASSLAGIASTDTQYF

v_call: TRBV15
j_call: TRBJ2-7
cdr3_aa: CATSRDRRVGTYEQYF

v_call: TRBV29-1
j_call: TRBJ1-3
cdr3_aa: CSVEGGNTIYF

v_call: TRBV10-3
j_call: TRBJ1-1
cdr3_aa: CATKGQTGMNTEAFF

v_call: TRBV6-6
j_call: TRBJ2-7
cdr3_aa: CASSPLNRGSYEQYF

v_call: TRBV19
j_call: TRBJ2-7
cdr3_aa: CASSDQGATYEQYF

v_call: TRBV19
j_call: TRBJ1-1
cdr3_aa: CASSIYNRDTEAFF

v_call: TRBV19
j_call: TRBJ1-1
cdr3_aa: CASSIGRRTEAFF

v_call: TRBV18
j_call: TRBJ1-1
cdr3_aa: CASSPQWGGRNTEAFF

v_call: TRBV18
j_call: TRBJ1-6
cdr3_aa: CASSPSSRGDSPLHF

v_call: TRBV6-5
j_call: TRBJ2-3
cdr3_aa: CATFRQGGNTDTQYF

v_call: TRBV16
j_call: TRBJ2-1
cdr3_aa: CASSPGLPSSYNEQFF

v_call: TRBV3-1/TRBV3-2
j_call: TRBJ1-2
cdr3_aa: CASSLTGTGGHGYTF